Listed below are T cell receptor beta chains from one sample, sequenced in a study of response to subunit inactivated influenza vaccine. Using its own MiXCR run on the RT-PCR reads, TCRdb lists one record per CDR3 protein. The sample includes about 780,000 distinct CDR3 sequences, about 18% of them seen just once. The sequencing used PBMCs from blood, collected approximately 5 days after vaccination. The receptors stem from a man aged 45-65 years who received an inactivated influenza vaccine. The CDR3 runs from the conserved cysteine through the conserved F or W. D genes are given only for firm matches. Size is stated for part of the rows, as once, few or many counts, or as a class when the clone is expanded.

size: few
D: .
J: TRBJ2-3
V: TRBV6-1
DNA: TGTGCCAGCAGTCTCCGATCGGGCCCAGCAGATACGCAGTATTTT
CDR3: CASSLRSGPADTQYF

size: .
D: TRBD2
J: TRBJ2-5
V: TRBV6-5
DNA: TGTGCCACCTTCAGCGGGGCCCAGTACTTC
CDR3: CATFSGAQYF

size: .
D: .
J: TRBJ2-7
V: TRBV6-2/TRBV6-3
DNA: TGTGCCAGCAGCACTAACCCGACCTACGAGCAGTACTTC
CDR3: CASSTNPTYEQYF

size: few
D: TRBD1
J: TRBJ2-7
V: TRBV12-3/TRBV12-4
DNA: TGTGCCACCGCGGGACAGGATTCCTACGAGCAGTACTTC
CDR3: CATAGQDSYEQYF

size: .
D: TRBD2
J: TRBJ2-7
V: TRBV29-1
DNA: TGCAGCGTTGTAAGGGAGGGTGAGCAGTACTTC
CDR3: CSVVREGEQYF

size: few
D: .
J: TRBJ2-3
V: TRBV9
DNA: TGTGCCAGCCAGATGGGACTCAACGGGGCAGATACGCAGTATTTT
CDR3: CASQMGLNGADTQYF

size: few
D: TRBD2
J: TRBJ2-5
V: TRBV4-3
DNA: TGCGCCAGCAGCCTTACGGGGGGGTCGGGAGAGACCCAGTACTTC
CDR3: CASSLTGGSGETQYF

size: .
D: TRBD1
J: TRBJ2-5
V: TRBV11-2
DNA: TGTGCCAGCAGCCGACGACAGGGACAGGGGGAAGAGACCCAGTACTTC
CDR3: CASSRRQGQGEETQYF

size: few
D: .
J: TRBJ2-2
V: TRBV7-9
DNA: TGTGCCAGCAGCCTCACGGCGACCGGGGAGCTGTTTTTT
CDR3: CASSLTATGELFF

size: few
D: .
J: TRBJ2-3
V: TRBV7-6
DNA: TGTGCCAGCAGCTCGGGGGCCACACTAGGAATAAAGAACACAGATACGCAGTATTTT
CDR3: CASSSGATLGIKNTDTQYF

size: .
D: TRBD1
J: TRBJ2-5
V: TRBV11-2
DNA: TGTGCCAGCAGCAACCCGGGACAGCTTCAAGAGACCCAGTACTTC
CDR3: CASSNPGQLQETQYF

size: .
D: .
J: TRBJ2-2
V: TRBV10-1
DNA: TGCGCCATTGTTGACACAGGGATTCGGGGCGGGGAGCTGTTTTTT
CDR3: CAIVDTGIRGGELFF

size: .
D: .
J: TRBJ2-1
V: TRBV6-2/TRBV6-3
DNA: TGTGCCAGCAGTTTCACGGTAGGGTATTCTAGCGATGAGCAGTTCTTC
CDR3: CASSFTVGYSSDEQFF

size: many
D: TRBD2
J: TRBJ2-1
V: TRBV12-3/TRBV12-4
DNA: TGTGCCAGCAGTTCGCTAGCGGGAAGCGGGGAGCAGTTCTTC
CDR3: CASSSLAGSGEQFF

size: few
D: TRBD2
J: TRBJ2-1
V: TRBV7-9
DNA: TGTGCCAGCAGCCCGACTAGCGTTCTGAGCTCCTACAATGAGCAGTTCTTC
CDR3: CASSPTSVLSSYNEQFF

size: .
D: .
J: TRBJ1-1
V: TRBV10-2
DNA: TGCGCCAGCACCCTAACAGGGAGTCACACTGAAGCTTTCTTT
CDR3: CASTLTGSHTEAFF

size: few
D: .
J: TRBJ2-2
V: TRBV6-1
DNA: TGTGCCAGCAGGACTGATTCCAACACCGGGGAGCTGTTTTTT
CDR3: CASRTDSNTGELFF

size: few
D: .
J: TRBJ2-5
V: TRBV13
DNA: TGTGCCAGCAGCTCCGCCCCAGGGGCGAGTGAGACCCAGTACTTC
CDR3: CASSSAPGASETQYF

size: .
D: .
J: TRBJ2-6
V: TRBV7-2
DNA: TGTGCCAGCAGACCCAGTGCAGGGGGGACTGGGGCCAACGTCCTGACTTTC
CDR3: CASRPSAGGTGANVLTF

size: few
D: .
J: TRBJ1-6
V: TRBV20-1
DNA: TGCAGTGCTACCCAGTTAAGGGGGAATTCACCCCTCCACTTT
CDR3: CSATQLRGNSPLHF

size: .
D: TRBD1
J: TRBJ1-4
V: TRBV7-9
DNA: TGTGCCAGCAGCCCCCGGGACAGCTATGAAAAACTGTTTTTT
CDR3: CASSPRDSYEKLFF

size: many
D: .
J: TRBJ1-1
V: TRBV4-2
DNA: TGTGCCAGCAGCCAAGAAGTTAACACTGAAGCTTTCTTT
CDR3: CASSQEVNTEAFF

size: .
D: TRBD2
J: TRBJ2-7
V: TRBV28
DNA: TGTGCCACACGATCCCCAGGACTAGAACAAGTCGAGCAGTACTTC
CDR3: CATRSPGLEQVEQYF

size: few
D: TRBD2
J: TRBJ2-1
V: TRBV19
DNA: TGTGCCAGTAATAGCGGGAGGGTCGGCAATGAGCAGTTCTTC
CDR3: CASNSGRVGNEQFF

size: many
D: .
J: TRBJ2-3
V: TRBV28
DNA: TGTGCCAGCAGTTCGAGTTTCTTAGATACGCAGTATTTT
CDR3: CASSSSFLDTQYF

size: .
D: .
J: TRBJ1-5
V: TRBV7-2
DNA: TGTGCCAGCAGCGTAGGATGGGGGGGTCAGCCCCAGCATTTT
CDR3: CASSVGWGGQPQHF

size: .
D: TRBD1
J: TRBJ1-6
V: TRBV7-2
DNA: TGTGCCAGCAGCTTAGTAGAGCCAGGGGGCGCAAATTCACCCCTCCACTTT
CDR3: CASSLVEPGGANSPLHF

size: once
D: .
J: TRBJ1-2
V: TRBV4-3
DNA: TGCGCCAGCAGCCAATCTGTCGGGGGGGCGTTTGATGGCTACACCTTC
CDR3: CASSQSVGGAFDGYTF

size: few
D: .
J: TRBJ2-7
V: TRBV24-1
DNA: TGTGCCACCAGTGATTCCGCCAACGCATACGAGCAGTACTTC
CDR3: CATSDSANAYEQYF

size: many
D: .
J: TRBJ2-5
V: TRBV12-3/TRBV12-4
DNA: TGTGCCAGCAGTTTGGGACTTAAAGAGACCCAGTACTTC
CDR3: CASSLGLKETQYF

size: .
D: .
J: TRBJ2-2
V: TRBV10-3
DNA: TGTGCCATCAGTGAGAAGAGAAACACCGGGGAGCTGTTTTTT
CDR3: CAISEKRNTGELFF

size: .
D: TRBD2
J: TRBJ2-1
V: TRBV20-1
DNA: TGCAGTGCCCACGGCGGACTAGGGGCCAATGAGCAGTTCTTC
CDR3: CSAHGGLGANEQFF

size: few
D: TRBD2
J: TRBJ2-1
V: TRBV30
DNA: TGTGCCTGGAGTGTATTTAGCGGGAGGGCAGATGAGCAGTTCTTC
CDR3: CAWSVFSGRADEQFF

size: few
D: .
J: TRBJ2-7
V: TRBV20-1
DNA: TGCAGTGCTAGTGCTACGTACCCCTACGAGCAGTACTTC
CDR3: CSASATYPYEQYF

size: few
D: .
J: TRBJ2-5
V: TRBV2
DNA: TGTGCCAGCAGGAACGCAGGAGGCATGGGAGAGACCCAGTACTTC
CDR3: CASRNAGGMGETQYF

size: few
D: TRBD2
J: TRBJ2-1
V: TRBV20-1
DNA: TGCAGTGCTGGACTAGCGGGAGGATCCCTTTCCTACAATGAGCAGTTCTTC
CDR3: CSAGLAGGSLSYNEQFF

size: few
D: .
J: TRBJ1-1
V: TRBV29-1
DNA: TGCAGCGCCCGAGAGGGCGTGGGGACTGAAGCTTTCTTT
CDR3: CSAREGVGTEAFF

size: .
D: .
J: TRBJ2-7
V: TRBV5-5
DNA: TGTGCCAGCAGCTTATCGCCATCCGGGCCAAAAACCTACGAGCAGTACTTC
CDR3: CASSLSPSGPKTYEQYF

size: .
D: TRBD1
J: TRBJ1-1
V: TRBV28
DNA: TGTGCCAGCAGTTCTCCGGACGGGACAGCCAACACTGAAGCTTTCTTT
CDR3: CASSSPDGTANTEAFF

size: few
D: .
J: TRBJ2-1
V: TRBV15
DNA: TGTGCCACCAGCGGTGGACTGAATTCTTTCTACAATGAGCAGTTCTTC
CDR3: CATSGGLNSFYNEQFF

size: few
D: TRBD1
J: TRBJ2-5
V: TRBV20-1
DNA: TGCAGTGCATCCGGGACAGTCCAAGAGACCCAGTACTTC
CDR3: CSASGTVQETQYF

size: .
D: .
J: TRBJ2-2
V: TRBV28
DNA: TGTGCCAGCAGTTTTTATCCGAACACCGGGGAGCTGTTTTTT
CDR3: CASSFYPNTGELFF

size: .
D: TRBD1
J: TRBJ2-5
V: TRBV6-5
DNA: TGTGCCAGCAGTACTGGGACAGGGGGCTTCGAGACCCAGTACTTC
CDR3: CASSTGTGGFETQYF

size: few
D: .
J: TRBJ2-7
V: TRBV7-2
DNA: TGTGCCAGCAGCTTAGAGGCAGGACCAACCTACGAGCAGTACTTC
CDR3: CASSLEAGPTYEQYF

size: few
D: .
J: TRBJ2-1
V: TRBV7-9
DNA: TGTGCCAGCAGCTTAGATGTGATGGGGGGCAATGAGCAGTTCTTC
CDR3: CASSLDVMGGNEQFF

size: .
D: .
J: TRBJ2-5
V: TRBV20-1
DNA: TGCAGTGCTAGAGATTCGGGCCGACAAGAGACCCAGTACTTC
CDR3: CSARDSGRQETQYF

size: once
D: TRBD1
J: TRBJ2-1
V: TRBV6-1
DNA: TGTGCCAGCAGTAATAGGGGGACAGGGGGCAATGAGCAGTTCTTC
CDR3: CASSNRGTGGNEQFF

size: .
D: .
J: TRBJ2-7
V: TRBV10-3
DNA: TGTGCCATCAGAACACAGAGTCGGACTTACGAGCAGTACTTC
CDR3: CAIRTQSRTYEQYF

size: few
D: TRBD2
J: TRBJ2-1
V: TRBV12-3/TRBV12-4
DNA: TGTGCCAGCAGTTTTAGCGGGATCGAGTACAATGAGCAGTTCTTC
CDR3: CASSFSGIEYNEQFF

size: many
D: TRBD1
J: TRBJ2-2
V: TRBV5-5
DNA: TGTGCCAGCAGCACGGGACAGGCACTGAACACCGGGGAGCTGTTTTTT
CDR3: CASSTGQALNTGELFF

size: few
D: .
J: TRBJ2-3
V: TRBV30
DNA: TGTGCCTGGGGGGGAGGCCCAGATACGCAGTATTTT
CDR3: CAWGGGPDTQYF

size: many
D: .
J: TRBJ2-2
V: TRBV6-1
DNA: TGTGCCAGCACCCAGGGGGGGACCGGGGAGCTGTTTTTT
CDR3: CASTQGGTGELFF

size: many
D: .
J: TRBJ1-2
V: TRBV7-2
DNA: TGTGCCAGCAGCCCCGACGGGCGAAGGGCTAACTATGGCTACACCTTC
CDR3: CASSPDGRRANYGYTF